The 14 T cell receptor beta chains below were found in one sample sequenced in a study of T cell responses to AZD1222 COVID-19 vaccine. Clones were read by immunoSEQ multiplex PCR, and TCRdb kept only the in-frame ones, dropping some. The sample lists about 130,000 clones, about 89% occurring once. The sample consisted of peripheral blood, taken 28 days after the second AZD1222 dose. The receptors come from an adult who received the AZD1222 COVID-19 vaccine.

The gene calls are TRBV9 and TRBJ2-3; 7 nucleotides align to TRBD1. The CDR3 has 14 residues. Germline CDR1 SGDLS, CDR2 YYNGEE. The V segment lost 3 bases and the J segment 5 bases; nucleotides outside the gene matches: 6. The CDR3 sequence: CASSAYRGQDTQYF. The CDR3 bases are TGTGCCAGCAGCGCCTACAGGGGCCAAGATACGCAGTATTTT.

The rearrangement joins TRBV2 to TRBJ1-5, with a possible D match to TRBD1 (5 bases). V lost 6 bases and J lost 11, with 14 bases in between. The CDR3 has 12 residues. The V gene's germline CDR1 is SNHLY and CDR2 FYNNEI. The CDR3 bases are TGTGCCAGCAGCCTACAGGATTCAGCCCAGCATTTT. Protein sequence: CASSLQDSAQHF.

The J gene is TRBJ1-3, the V gene TRBV6-5; no clear D gene. The V gene's germline CDR1 is MNHEY and CDR2 SVGAGI. The CDR3 sequence is 13 residues long. V dropped 2 bases and J dropped 8 bases, with 10 bases sitting between them. The CDR3 DNA sequence: TGTGCCAGCAGTTACGGAGGGCGCGACACCATATATTTT. The encoded protein is CASSYGGRDTIYF.

The chain links TRBV18 to TRBJ2-7; 8 positions agree with TRBD1. Germline CDR1 is KGHSH and CDR2 is LQKENI. The CDR3 sequence is 15 residues long. J gave up 3 bases and V 6 bases, and 10 bases lay outside the gene matches. The CDR3 loop reads CASSRGQAKVYEQYF. Here the CDR3 DNA reads TGTGCCAGCTCCCGGGGACAGGCGAAAGTCTACGAGCAGTACTTC.

CDR3 sequence: CASSRPKGAAKNIQYF. CDR3 in DNA: TGTGCCAGTAGTAGACCGAAGGGAGCGGCCAAAAACATTCAGTACTTC. The genes are TRBV19 and TRBJ2-4; D is perhaps TRBD2 (5 bases). The germline gives CDR1 LNHDA, CDR2 SQIVND (reference sequence). The CDR3 is 16 residues long. Trimming removed 4 bases at V and 1 base at J, with 14 bases between.

V and J are TRBV6-5 and TRBJ1-2, with D uncertain. The CDR3 is 13 residues long. V lost 2 bases to trimming and J lost 1 base, with 5 bases between them. The germline V gene has CDR1 MNHEY and CDR2 SVGAGI. The CDR3 DNA follows: TGTGCCAGCAGTTACACCTTTAACTATGGCTACACCTTC. Translated, it gives CASSYTFNYGYTF.

V and J are TRBV5-6 and TRBJ1-2; 8 bases agree with TRBD1. Trimming at V came to 1 base and at J to 6 bases, leaving 8 bases not matched to a gene. This CDR3 spans 15 amino acids. Germline CDR1 SGHDT, CDR2 YYEEEE. The DNA of the CDR3 is TGTGCCAGCAGCTTGCAGGACAGGGTGAGGGATGGCTACACCTTC. This translates into CASSLQDRVRDGYTF.

The chain uses TRBV28 and TRBJ1-2; TRBD1 agrees at 7 bases. Germline values: CDR1 MDHEN, CDR2 SYDVKM. CDR3 length: 12 residues. V gave up 8 bases and J gave up 7 bases; unmatched junction bases: 7. The CDR3 coding sequence is TGTGCCAGCCGTTACAGGGGAGGTGGCTACACCTTC. It translates to CASRYRGGGYTF.

The chain couples TRBV11-2 to TRBJ2-5, with TRBD2 matching 12 bases. This CDR3 has 15 residues. Trimming took 6 bases from V and 4 from J; bases not matched to a gene: 6. Germline CDR1 and CDR2: SGHAT and FQNNGV. The CDR3 region has the DNA TGTGCCAGCAGTTTGACTAGCGGGAGCCCAGAGACCCAGTACTTC. Protein: CASSLTSGSPETQYF.

This sequence joins TRBV29-1 and TRBJ1-2, with D uncertain. The CDR3 contains 11 residues. The V and J ends lost 7 bases and 8 bases respectively, with 14 bases between them. The germline gives CDR1 SQVTM, CDR2 ANQGSEA. CDR3 DNA sequence: TGCAGCGCCCACTCAGGAGCAGGCTACACCTTC. Translated: CSAHSGAGYTF.

This chain joins TRBV6-5 and TRBJ1-2; 7 nucleotides line up with TRBD1. The CDR3 is made up of 14 amino acids. V shed 4 bases and J 7 bases; nucleotides not matched to a gene: 9. Looked up from germline, CDR1 is MNHEY and CDR2 is SVGAGI. The CDR3 region has the DNA TGTGCCAGCAGTTTCCTTACAGGGGAGGGTGGCTACACCTTC. Protein product: CASSFLTGEGGYTF.

CDR3 coding DNA: TGTGCCAGCAGTTTATCAGGGGATGGCTACACCTTC. Translating it yields CASSLSGDGYTF. The gene calls are TRBV25-1 and TRBJ1-2; possibly TRBD1 for D (6 bases). This CDR3 comprises 12 residues. In germline, CDR1 is MGHDK, CDR2 SYGVNS. V lost 5 bases and J 6 bases, leaving 10 bases between the germline ends.

This clone was picked up one time. The chain combines TRBV15 with TRBJ1-2; D ambiguous. This CDR3 has 14 residues. The germline gives CDR1 LNHNV, CDR2 YYDKDF (reference sequence). The ends were cut back, 0 bases at V and 3 bases at J, with 8 bases in the middle. For the CDR3, the DNA is TGTGCCACCAGCAGAGAACTTGGGCACTATGGCTACACCTTC. It encodes CATSRELGHYGYTF. The complete variable domain, with remaining parts taken from reference TRBV15 and TRBJ1-2, reads DAMVIQNPRYQVTQFGKPVTLSCSQTLNHNVMYWYQQKSSQAPKLLFHYYDKDFNNEADTPDNFQSRRPNTSFCFLDIRSPGLGDTAMYLCATSRELGHYGYTFGSGTRLTVV.

V gene TRBV5-1 combines with J gene TRBJ1-5; 7 nucleotides agree with TRBD1. V trimming: 4 bases; J trimming: 0 bases; junction bases outside the gene matches: 4. The CDR3 spans 15 residues. Germline assignment: CDR1 SGHRS and CDR2 YFSETQ. The CDR3 here is CASSPGQLSNQPQHF. The CDR3, as DNA: TGCGCCAGCAGCCCGGGACAGCTTAGCAATCAGCCCCAGCATTTT.